Below, one TCR beta chain is given with its context. No antigen is known for it. 5'RACE, which relied on constant-segment primers, yielded TCR alpha and TCR beta cDNA libraries carrying sample barcodes and UMIs. TCRdb reprocessed the 5' RACE reads with MiXCR, giving one entry per CDR3 protein. The data show 550,000 to 600,000 distinct CDR3 sequences, less than 25% seen once. The data were taken from a study of T-cell memory formation after mild COVID-19. Study-wide results and caveats: A second wave expanding day 15 to 37 was CD4+-biased; contracting clones were balanced. The SARS-CoV-2 specificity of second-wave clones reaching peak at day 37 remained unverified.

Germline assignment: CDR1 SGDLS and CDR2 YYNGEE. V was shortened by 4 bases and J by 0 bases, with 15 bases between the two germline ends. The CDR3 extends over 16 amino acids. The V and J genes are TRBV9 and TRBJ2-3; TRBD1 is a possible D gene (5 bases). Sequenced: PBMCs or a T cell subset sorted from them (not recorded which). This TCR was recovered from an adult woman who had mild COVID-19 (a few samples of this study predate the infection). Cell type and time point are not known. The CDR3 loop is CASSPQGYSSTDTQYF. The CDR3 DNA is TGTGCCAGCAGCCCCCAGGGCTATTCTAGCACAGATACGCAGTATTTT.